This TCR beta chain was identified in a study of naive and memory T cell subsets (dated 2017 in TCRdb). For the wider study: Sorted naive and memory T cell subsets from peripheral blood were analyzed in the study using a UMI-based, open-source pipeline for TCR alpha and beta sequencing. The functional CMV T cell responses agreed completely with IgG serology results. RNA was DNase-treated and reverse transcribed with TCR constant-region primers, mostly using SuperScript III. What the authors observed across the whole study: Naive repertoires, especially CD8, contained a few larger clonotypes, possibly memory cells re-expressing CD45RA. RNA-based TCR counts may be affected by expression changes linked to T cell activation and differentiation. Gini index rose and Shannon and inverse Simpson diversity fell from naive through CM, EM and EMRA in both CD4 and CD8 cells. Once error correction was done, more than 95% of naive TCR sequences showed up just once, which made the naive abundance distributions much steeper than those of the memory subsets. The abundance of TCRs followed a power law with an exponent that differed between naive and memory subsets yet stayed consistent across the three individuals. The repertoire findings for the naive and memory subsets could not be validated against a ground truth, as none was available. Each clonotype was defined as a single alpha or beta chain sequence rather than as a paired alpha/beta receptor.

TCR alpha and beta chain libraries were amplified separately from the second PCR step onward. To determine each donor's CMV status, fresh PBMCs were stimulated overnight with CMV viral lysate, and IFNgamma production from CD4+ T cells was then assessed. Using Miltenyi beads, CD4 T cells were first positively selected, and CD8 T cells were then positively selected from the CD4-negative fraction. Cells were stained for CD3, CD4, CD8, CD45RA, CD27 and a live/dead dye and were sorted on a BD Aria II into four subsets based on CD45RA and CD27. Blood was obtained from a few healthy volunteers, and the blood from each volunteer was fractionated into CD4 and CD8 T cells and subsequently into four differentiation subsets. Approximately 120 ml of peripheral blood was collected from each donor, and PBMC were isolated by Ficoll-Paque PLUS density-gradient centrifugation. The sorted cells were lysed in RLT buffer, after which RNA was extracted using a Qiagen RNeasy kit and kept at -80 degrees C.

Library creation used UMI-ligation and nested PCR. An equimolar mix of two oligonucleotides covering both TRBC1 and TRBC2 was used as the beta constant-region primer. The ligated cDNA went through four rounds of PCR with nested alpha and beta constant-region primers together with the SP2 primer. T4 RNA ligase 1 ligated a single-stranded oligonucleotide carrying the SP2 primer and a 12-nucleotide UMI to the cDNA 3' end. The ligation reaction was kept at 16 degrees C for about 19-25 hours. PCR2 was typically performed as a SYBR Green qPCR and was stopped at a predetermined threshold so that over-amplification was prevented. All purifications after the first were performed with Agencourt AMPure XP magnetic beads. Library quantification was done by Qubit, followed by a TapeStation check on which the main peak was expected at around 650 bp. The pooled libraries were sequenced on an Illumina MiSeq using v2 2x251 paired-end kits, which usually yielded roughly 0.9-2 million reads per sample. Libraries were pooled at approximately 4 nM per sample, and about 4.5-7% PhiX was added to improve cluster recognition. Under the source paper's analysis protocol: FASTQ reads processed by Demultiplexor were assigned V and J genes by Decombinator through tag matching that tolerated a single base-pair mismatch. UMIs were used by Collapsinator to correct both sequencing errors and frequency errors arising from PCR heterogeneity. TCRs were translated and CDR3s were extracted from the conserved cysteine to the FGXG phenylalanine by CDR3Translator, with non-productive sequences being flagged. Gini, Shannon entropy and inverse Simpson indices were computed after subsampling the repertoires to the same number of UMI-defined TCRs. Power-law fits to clonotype abundance distributions were performed by maximum likelihood within the linear range. On one naive CD8 sample, the pipeline and MIGEC gave similar UMI counts, unique TCR numbers and clonal distributions. In one analysis, naive TCRs that were also found in any memory subset of the same donor were excluded from the naive repertoire. Repertoires were searched for 7,322 CMV-associated CDR3 sequences compiled from VDJdb and a published dataset. TCRdb's own reprocessing of the public reads used fastp at Q25 and MiXCR and kept productive beta chains. Every CDR3 protein is listed once, alongside the most common genes and DNA of its rows. TCRdb's processing, not the authors' own work, is the source of the V and J calls. The sample table lists around 100,000 distinct CDR3 sequences, roughly 15% of them with a count of one. Together, the top ten hold about 3% of the sample.

This clonotype was observed a few times. The antigen it recognizes is unknown. Qualities for individual bases were not recorded, and no much larger clone is one base off. This clonotype originated in a human donor in good health. Sequenced: naive CD8+ T cells from blood. The cell subset or site label on this specimen signifies: naive T cells, CD45RA high CD27+.

The CDR3 protein sequence reads: CASSFGTQPYEQYF. The DNA sequence is as follows: TGTGCCAGCAGCTTTGGGACCCAACCCTACGAGCAGTACTTC. The chain employs TRBV7-3 and TRBJ2-7; the D region may be TRBD1 or TRBD2, each matching 5 bases equally. The CDR3 numbers 14 residues from cysteine through phenylalanine. Kept here is only the CDR3 DNA, which spans 42 bases and is read in frame from base 1. CDR1 and CDR2 are read off the germline V gene as SGHTA and FQGTGA. V is pared back by 3 bases and J by 2 bases, with 11 bases lying between the germline termini. Joined to the reference TRBV7-3 and TRBJ2-7 proteins, this CDR3 gives the full variable domain: GAGVSQTPSNKVTEKGKYVELRCDPISGHTALYWYRQSLGQGPEFLIYFQGTGAADDSGLPNDRFFAVRPEGSVSTLKIQRTERGDSAVYLCASSFGTQPYEQYFGPGTRLTVT.